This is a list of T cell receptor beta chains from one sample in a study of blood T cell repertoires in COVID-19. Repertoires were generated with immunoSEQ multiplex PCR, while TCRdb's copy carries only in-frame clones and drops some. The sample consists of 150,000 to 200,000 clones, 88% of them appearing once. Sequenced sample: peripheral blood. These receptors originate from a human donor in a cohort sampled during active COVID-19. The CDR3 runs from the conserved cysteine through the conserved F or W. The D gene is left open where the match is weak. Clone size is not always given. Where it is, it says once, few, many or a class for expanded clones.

CDR3aa: CASRLAGMYEQYF
CDR3nt: TGTGCCAGCAGACTAGCGGGAATGTACGAGCAGTACTTC
d_gene: TRBD2
v_gene: TRBV6-5
abundance: -
j_gene: TRBJ2-7

CDR3aa: CASSYAGQGKEQYF
CDR3nt: TGTGCCAGCAGTTACGCCGGACAGGGCAAGGAGCAGTACTTC
d_gene: TRBD1
v_gene: TRBV6-5
abundance: -
j_gene: TRBJ2-7

CDR3aa: CASSRLQGIGGYTF
CDR3nt: TGTGCCAGTAGCCGCTTACAGGGGATTGGTGGCTACACCTTC
d_gene: TRBD1
v_gene: TRBV19
abundance: -
j_gene: TRBJ1-2

CDR3aa: CASSSVINYGYTF
CDR3nt: TGTGCCAGCAGCTCGGTTATTAACTATGGCTACACCTTC
d_gene: -
v_gene: TRBV5-8
abundance: -
j_gene: TRBJ1-2

CDR3aa: CASRSPGSPLHF
CDR3nt: TGTGCCAGCAGATCCCCGGGATCACCCCTCCACTTT
d_gene: -
v_gene: TRBV6-5
abundance: -
j_gene: TRBJ1-6

CDR3aa: CASSQDLTSGSHSYNEQFF
CDR3nt: TGCGCCAGCAGCCAAGATCTAACTAGCGGGTCCCACTCCTACAATGAGCAGTTCTTC
d_gene: TRBD2
v_gene: TRBV4-3
abundance: -
j_gene: TRBJ2-1

CDR3aa: CASSPQSNEQFF
CDR3nt: TGTGCCAGCAGCCCACAGAGCAATGAGCAGTTCTTC
d_gene: -
v_gene: TRBV9
abundance: -
j_gene: TRBJ2-1

CDR3aa: CASSLGGLVGTGELFF
CDR3nt: TGTGCCAGCAGCTTGGGGGGACTAGTCGGCACCGGGGAGCTGTTTTTT
d_gene: TRBD2
v_gene: TRBV5-8
abundance: -
j_gene: TRBJ2-2

CDR3aa: CAKVVDDCTDTQYF
CDR3nt: TGTGCTAAAGTGGTCGACGACTGCACAGATACGCAGTATTTT
d_gene: -
v_gene: TRBV24-1
abundance: -
j_gene: TRBJ2-3

CDR3aa: CASSLGNGRLAGVEQETQYF
CDR3nt: TGTGCCAGCAGCTTAGGGAACGGCCGGCTAGCGGGGGTAGAACAAGAGACCCAGTACTTC
d_gene: TRBD2
v_gene: TRBV7-6
abundance: -
j_gene: TRBJ2-5

CDR3aa: CASSGTGAVGNYGYTF
CDR3nt: TGTGCCAGCAGTGGGACAGGGGCCGTGGGTAACTATGGCTACACCTTC
d_gene: TRBD1
v_gene: TRBV27
abundance: -
j_gene: TRBJ1-2

CDR3aa: CASSPQGSDNEKLFF
CDR3nt: TGCGCCAGCAGCCCCCAGGGCTCCGATAATGAAAAACTGTTTTTT
d_gene: -
v_gene: TRBV4-3
abundance: once
j_gene: TRBJ1-4

CDR3aa: CAWSIGGTETQYF
CDR3nt: TGTGCCTGGAGTATTGGGGGGACGGAGACCCAGTACTTC
d_gene: -
v_gene: TRBV30
abundance: -
j_gene: TRBJ2-5

CDR3aa: CASRREGLSEAFF
CDR3nt: TGTGCCAGCCGCCGGGAAGGGCTAAGTGAAGCTTTCTTT
d_gene: -
v_gene: TRBV2
abundance: -
j_gene: TRBJ1-1

CDR3aa: CASSLSGREAFF
CDR3nt: TGTGCCAGCAGCTTATCGGGGAGGGAAGCTTTCTTT
d_gene: -
v_gene: TRBV7-2
abundance: -
j_gene: TRBJ1-1

CDR3aa: CASSPRDLGEKLFF
CDR3nt: TGTGCCAGCAGCCCGCGAGATCTTGGTGAAAAACTGTTTTTT
d_gene: -
v_gene: TRBV7-8
abundance: -
j_gene: TRBJ1-4

CDR3aa: CAWSATKNTGELFF
CDR3nt: TGTGCCTGGAGTGCGACAAAGAACACCGGGGAGCTGTTTTTT
d_gene: -
v_gene: TRBV30
abundance: -
j_gene: TRBJ2-2

CDR3aa: CASSLGTSGSYNEQFF
CDR3nt: TGTGCCAGCAGCTTGGGGACTAGCGGCTCCTACAATGAGCAGTTCTTC
d_gene: TRBD2
v_gene: TRBV11-3
abundance: -
j_gene: TRBJ2-1

CDR3aa: CASSTGLAGDEQFF
CDR3nt: TGTGCCAGCAGCACCGGACTAGCGGGGGATGAGCAGTTCTTC
d_gene: TRBD2
v_gene: TRBV5-4
abundance: -
j_gene: TRBJ2-1

CDR3aa: CAWSGGQGGGNTEAFF
CDR3nt: TGTGCCTGGAGTGGAGGGCAGGGAGGCGGGAACACTGAAGCTTTCTTT
d_gene: -
v_gene: TRBV30
abundance: -
j_gene: TRBJ1-1

CDR3aa: CASSSRVEKLFF
CDR3nt: TGTGCCAGCAGTTCCCGGGTTGAAAAACTGTTTTTT
d_gene: -
v_gene: TRBV6-6
abundance: -
j_gene: TRBJ1-4

CDR3aa: CASSQTSGTQETQYF
CDR3nt: TGTGCCAGCAGTCAAACTAGCGGGACTCAAGAGACCCAGTACTTC
d_gene: TRBD2
v_gene: TRBV9
abundance: -
j_gene: TRBJ2-5

CDR3aa: CASTEGLGGYEQYF
CDR3nt: TGTGCCAGCACCGAGGGACTAGGGGGTTACGAGCAGTACTTC
d_gene: TRBD2
v_gene: TRBV9
abundance: -
j_gene: TRBJ2-7

CDR3aa: CASRLRAPGNTIYF
CDR3nt: TGTGCAAGTCGCCTGAGGGCGCCTGGAAACACCATATATTTT
d_gene: -
v_gene: TRBV12-2
abundance: -
j_gene: TRBJ1-3

CDR3aa: CASSLGGRIAGELFF
CDR3nt: TGTGCCAGCAGCTTAGGGGGGAGGATCGCCGGGGAGCTGTTTTTT
d_gene: -
v_gene: TRBV7-6
abundance: -
j_gene: TRBJ2-2

CDR3aa: CASSWGQFIDLNSPLHF
CDR3nt: TGTGCCAGCAGCTGGGGACAGTTCATTGATCTTAATTCACCCCTCCACTTT
d_gene: TRBD1
v_gene: TRBV5-8
abundance: -
j_gene: TRBJ1-6

CDR3aa: CASSFGDDYLRGTGELFF
CDR3nt: TGTGCCAGCAGCTTCGGAGATGACTATCTTCGAGGCACCGGGGAGCTGTTTTTT
d_gene: -
v_gene: TRBV7-9
abundance: -
j_gene: TRBJ2-2

CDR3aa: CAIRGLADNNEQFF
CDR3nt: TGTGCCATCAGGGGACTAGCGGATAACAATGAGCAGTTCTTC
d_gene: TRBD2
v_gene: TRBV10-3
abundance: -
j_gene: TRBJ2-1

CDR3aa: CASSSHGAGGPYEQFF
CDR3nt: TGTGCCAGCAGCTCGCACGGGGCGGGGGGGCCCTATGAGCAGTTCTTC
d_gene: TRBD2
v_gene: TRBV7-2
abundance: few
j_gene: TRBJ2-1

CDR3aa: CARRWLAGLYEQYF
CDR3nt: TGTGCCAGGAGGTGGCTAGCGGGACTCTACGAGCAGTACTTC
d_gene: TRBD2
v_gene: TRBV27
abundance: -
j_gene: TRBJ2-7

CDR3aa: CASTMGGTGVLNLHF
CDR3nt: TGTGCCAGCACCATGGGGGGGACAGGGGTTTTGAACCTCCACTTT
d_gene: TRBD1
v_gene: TRBV28
abundance: -
j_gene: TRBJ1-6

CDR3aa: CASSPLLAASYEQYF
CDR3nt: TGTGCCAGCAGTCCCCTTCTGGCGGCCTCCTACGAGCAGTACTTC
d_gene: -
v_gene: TRBV28
abundance: -
j_gene: TRBJ2-7

CDR3aa: CASNPRSGQPQHF
CDR3nt: TGTGCCAGCAACCCAAGGTCGGGGCAGCCCCAGCATTTT
d_gene: -
v_gene: TRBV27
abundance: -
j_gene: TRBJ1-5

CDR3aa: CASSSYTGYEQYF
CDR3nt: TGTGCCAGCAGCTCGTACACGGGCTACGAGCAGTACTTC
d_gene: -
v_gene: TRBV7-9
abundance: -
j_gene: TRBJ2-7

CDR3aa: CASSGLADTGELFF
CDR3nt: TGTGCCAGCAGTGGACTAGCCGACACCGGGGAGCTGTTTTTT
d_gene: TRBD2
v_gene: TRBV28
abundance: -
j_gene: TRBJ2-2

CDR3aa: CASSPNDRVGQETQYF
CDR3nt: TGTGCCAGCTCACCTAACGACAGGGTGGGGCAAGAGACCCAGTACTTC
d_gene: TRBD1
v_gene: TRBV18
abundance: -
j_gene: TRBJ2-5

CDR3aa: CASSQTGTDTQYF
CDR3nt: TGCGCCAGCAGCCAGACAGGCACAGATACGCAGTATTTT
d_gene: -
v_gene: TRBV4-3
abundance: -
j_gene: TRBJ2-3